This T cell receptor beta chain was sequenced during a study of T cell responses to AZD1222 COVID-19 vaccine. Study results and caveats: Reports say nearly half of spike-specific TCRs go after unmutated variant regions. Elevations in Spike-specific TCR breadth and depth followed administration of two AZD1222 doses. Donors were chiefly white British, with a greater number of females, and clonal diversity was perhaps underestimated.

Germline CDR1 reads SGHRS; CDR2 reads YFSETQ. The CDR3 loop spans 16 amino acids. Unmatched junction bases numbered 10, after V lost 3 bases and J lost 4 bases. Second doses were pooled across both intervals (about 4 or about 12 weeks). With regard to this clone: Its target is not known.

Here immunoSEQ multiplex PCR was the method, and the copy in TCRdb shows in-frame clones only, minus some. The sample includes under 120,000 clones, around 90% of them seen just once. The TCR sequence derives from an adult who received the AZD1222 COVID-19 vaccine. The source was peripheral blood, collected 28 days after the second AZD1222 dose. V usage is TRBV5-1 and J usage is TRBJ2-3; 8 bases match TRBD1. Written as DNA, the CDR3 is TGCGCCAGCAGCTCTGGGACAGGCCAACGGGCAGATACGCAGTATTTT. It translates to CASSSGTGQRADTQYF.